This T cell receptor beta chain appears in the sequencing data of a study of cytomegalovirus exposure and HLA in healthy donors. General study points: 87-base-pair reads could not separate some V segments, including TRBV6-2 and TRBV6-3. Upon later analysis, HLA-associated TCR beta chains proved more clonally expanded than other, equally common chains. A later analysis showed TCR association rates differing by HLA locus, peaking at DRB1 and lowest at HLA-C. The likely explanation for a cluster of highly shared sequence variants was sequencing artifact.

The primer mix had 60 Vbeta and 13 Jbeta primers. Assay: immunoSEQ multiplex PCR; the TCRdb copy retains only in-frame clones and omits some. The sample holds about 140,000 clones, 70% to 85% seen once. CDR3 length equals 12 residues. Germline values: CDR1 SGHRS, CDR2 YFSETQ. V was cut by 0 bases and J by 7 bases, with 6 bases left in between. This clone was seen only a few times. The antigen remains unidentified. Source material: PBMCs. This clonotype was obtained from a woman aged 35 to 49 in good health and CMV-seronegative. The J gene is TRBJ2-3, the V gene TRBV5-1; D is unresolved. CDR3 protein: CASSLALNTQYF. The CDR3, as DNA: TGCGCCAGCAGCTTGGCACTCAATACGCAGTATTTT.